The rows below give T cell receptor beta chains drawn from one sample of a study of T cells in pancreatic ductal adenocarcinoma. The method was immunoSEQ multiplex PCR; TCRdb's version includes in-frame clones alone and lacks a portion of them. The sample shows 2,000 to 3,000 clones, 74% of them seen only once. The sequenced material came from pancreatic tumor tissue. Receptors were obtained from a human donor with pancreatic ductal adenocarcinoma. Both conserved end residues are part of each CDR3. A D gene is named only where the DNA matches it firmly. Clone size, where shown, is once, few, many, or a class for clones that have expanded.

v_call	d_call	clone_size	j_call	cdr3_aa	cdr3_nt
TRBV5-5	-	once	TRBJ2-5	CASSLGGGPQETQYF	TGTGCCAGCAGCTTGGGTGGGGGGCCCCAAGAGACCCAGTACTTC
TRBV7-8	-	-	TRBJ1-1	CASSLSRDTQNTEAFF	TGTGCCAGCAGCTTATCCCGGGACACACAGAACACTGAAGCTTTCTTT
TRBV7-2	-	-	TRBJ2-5	CAVIKEQTQYF	TGTGCAGTTATTAAGGAGCAGACCCAGTACTTC
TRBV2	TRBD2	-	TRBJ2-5	CARRLAGEETQYF	TGTGCCAGAAGGCTAGCGGGAGAAGAGACCCAGTACTTC
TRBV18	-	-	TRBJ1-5	CASSLLGPGDNQPQHF	TGTGCCAGCTCACTTCTTGGGCCCGGGGACAATCAGCCCCAGCATTTT
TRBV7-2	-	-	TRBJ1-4	CASSSTLLGQPNEKLFF	TGTGCCAGCAGCTCGACTCTTCTCGGCCAGCCTAATGAAAAACTGTTTTTT
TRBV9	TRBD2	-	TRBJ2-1	CASSPPGTSGYNEQFF	TGTGCCAGCAGCCCCCCCGGGACTAGCGGCTACAATGAGCAGTTCTTC
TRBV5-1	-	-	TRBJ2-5	CASSFGQGQETQYF	TGCGCCAGCAGCTTCGGGCAGGGCCAAGAGACCCAGTACTTC
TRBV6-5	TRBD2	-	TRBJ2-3	CASTDGRGARGTQYF	TGTGCCAGCACCGACGGGAGGGGGGCGAGGGGTACGCAGTATTTT
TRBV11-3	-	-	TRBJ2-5	CASSLGVPGATQYF	TGTGCCAGCAGCTTAGGAGTCCCAGGGGCGACCCAGTACTTC
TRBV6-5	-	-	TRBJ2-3	CASSRNGYTDTQYF	TGTGCCAGCAGTAGGAACGGATACACAGATACGCAGTATTTT
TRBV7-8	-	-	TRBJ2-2	CASSPAGQPTTGELFF	TGTGCCAGCAGCCCTGCCGGACAGCCGACCACCGGGGAGCTGTTTTTT
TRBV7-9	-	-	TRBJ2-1	CASSLVREIQFF	TGTGCCAGCAGCTTAGTGAGAGAAATACAGTTCTTC
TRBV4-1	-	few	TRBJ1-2	CASSQETKSRNYGYTF	TGCGCCAGCAGCCAAGAGACCAAAAGCCGGAACTATGGCTACACCTTC
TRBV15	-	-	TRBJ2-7	CATSRSGVQLRGQYF	TGTGCCACCAGCAGATCAGGGGTCCAATTACGAGGGCAGTACTTC
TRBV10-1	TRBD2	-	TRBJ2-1	CASSEERTSGANEQFF	TGCGCCAGCAGTGAGGAAAGAACTAGCGGGGCGAATGAGCAGTTCTTC
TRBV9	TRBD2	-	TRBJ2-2	CASSTPRRGANTGELFF	TGTGCCAGCAGCACCCCCCGGCGGGGGGCAAACACCGGGGAGCTGTTTTTT
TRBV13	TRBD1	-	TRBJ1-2	CASSRYLAGGWDGYTF	TGTGCCAGCAGCCGGTACCTGGCAGGGGGCTGGGATGGCTACACCTTC
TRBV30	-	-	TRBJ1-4	CAWSVGLREKLFF	TGTGCCTGGAGTGTGGGGTTACGTGAAAAACTGTTTTTT
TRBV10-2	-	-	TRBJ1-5	CASSDFGVNQPQHF	TGCGCCAGCAGTGACTTTGGGGTAAATCAGCCCCAGCATTTT
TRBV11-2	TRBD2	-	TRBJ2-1	CASSPGGWREGREQFF	TGTGCCAGCAGCCCCGGGGGTTGGCGGGAGGGCAGGGAGCAGTTCTTC
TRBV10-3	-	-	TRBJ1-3	CAISVGAQSGNTIYF	TGTGCCATCAGTGTAGGGGCGCAGAGTGGAAACACCATATATTTT
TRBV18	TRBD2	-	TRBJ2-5	CASSPGLAGGFQETQYF	TGTGCCAGCTCACCGGGACTAGCGGGAGGGTTCCAAGAGACCCAGTACTTC
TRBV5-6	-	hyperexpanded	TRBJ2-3	CASSSTDTQYF	TGTGCCAGCAGCAGCACAGATACGCAGTATTTT
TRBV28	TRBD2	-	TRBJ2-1	CASSLGAGATYNEQFF	TGTGCCAGCAGTTTAGGGGCGGGAGCAACCTACAATGAGCAGTTCTTC
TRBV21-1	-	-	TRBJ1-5	CASSKASSENQPQHF	TGTGCCAGCAGCAAAGCGTCGTCAGAGAATCAGCCCCAGCATTTT
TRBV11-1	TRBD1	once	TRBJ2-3	CASSLGQGATDTQYF	TGTGCCAGCAGCTTGGGGCAGGGGGCTACAGATACGCAGTATTTT
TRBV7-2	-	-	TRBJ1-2	CASSRSRSYQYGYTF	TGTGCCAGCAGCCGCTCAAGGTCATATCAGTATGGCTACACCTTC
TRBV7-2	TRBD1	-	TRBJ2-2	CASSSGQGGTGELFF	TGTGCCAGCAGCTCGGGACAGGGGGGAACCGGGGAGCTGTTTTTT
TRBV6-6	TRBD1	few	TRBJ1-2	CASSYGTGLYGYTF	TGTGCCAGCAGTTACGGGACAGGGTTGTATGGCTACACCTTC
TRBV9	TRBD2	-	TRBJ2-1	CASSVDWASGYNEQFF	TGTGCCAGCAGCGTAGATTGGGCTAGCGGCTACAATGAGCAGTTCTTC
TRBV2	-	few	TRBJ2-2	CASRFRDNTGELFF	TGTGCCAGCAGGTTCCGGGACAACACCGGGGAGCTGTTTTTT
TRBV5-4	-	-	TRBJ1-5	CASSMGPDKPQHF	TGTGCCAGCAGCATGGGTCCTGATAAGCCCCAGCATTTT
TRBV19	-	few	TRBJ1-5	CASSRQDYSNQPQHF	TGTGCCAGTAGCCGACAGGATTATAGCAATCAGCCCCAGCATTTT
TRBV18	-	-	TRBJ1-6	CASSPFSDSPLHF	TGTGCCAGCTCACCTTTTTCTGATTCACCCCTCCACTTT
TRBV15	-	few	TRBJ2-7	CATSNREGYEQYF	TGTGCCACCAGCAACAGGGAAGGCTACGAGCAGTACTTC
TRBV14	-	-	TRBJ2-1	CASSPLQGKYNEQFF	TGTGCCAGCAGCCCACTTCAGGGAAAATACAATGAGCAGTTCTTC
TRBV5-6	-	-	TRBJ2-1	CASSLFRLKVWANEQFF	TGTGCCAGCAGCTTGTTTCGGTTGAAGGTGTGGGCGAATGAGCAGTTCTTC
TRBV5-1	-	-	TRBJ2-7	CASSPQGFSYEQYF	TGCGCCAGCAGCCCGCAGGGTTTCTCCTACGAGCAGTACTTC
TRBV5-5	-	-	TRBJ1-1	CASSLAGAHEAFF	TGTGCCAGCAGCTTGGCTGGAGCTCATGAAGCTTTCTTT
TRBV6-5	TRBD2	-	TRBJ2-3	CASRGGGDTQYF	TGTGCCAGCAGAGGCGGGGGGGATACGCAGTATTTT
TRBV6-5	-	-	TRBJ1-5	CASSYGGNSNQPQHF	TGTGCCAGCAGTTACGGCGGGAATAGCAATCAGCCCCAGCATTTT
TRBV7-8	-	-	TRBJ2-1	CASSLVQGYEQFF	TGTGCCAGCAGCTTAGTTCAGGGCTATGAGCAGTTCTTC
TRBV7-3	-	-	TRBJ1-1	CASSFRMGENTEAFF	TGTGCCAGCAGCTTTAGGATGGGGGAAAACACTGAAGCTTTCTTT
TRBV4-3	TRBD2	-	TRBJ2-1	CASSDLAGSSYNEQFF	TGCGCCAGCAGCGATCTAGCGGGAAGCTCCTACAATGAGCAGTTCTTC
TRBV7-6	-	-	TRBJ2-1	CASSLDRVNEQFF	TGTGCCAGCAGCTTAGACAGGGTCAATGAGCAGTTCTTC
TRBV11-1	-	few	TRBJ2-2	CASSLYTNTGELFF	TGTGCCAGCAGCTTATACACGAACACCGGGGAGCTGTTTTTT
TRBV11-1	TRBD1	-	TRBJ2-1	CASSYPRGTGSDNEQFF	TGTGCCAGCAGCTATCCTAGAGGGACAGGGTCCGACAATGAGCAGTTCTTC
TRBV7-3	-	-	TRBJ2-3	CASSPYREDTQYF	TGTGCCAGCAGCCCCTACAGGGAAGATACGCAGTATTTT
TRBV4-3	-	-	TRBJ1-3	CASSQDLRLNTIYF	TGCGCCAGCAGCCAAGATCTCCGGTTAAACACCATATATTTT
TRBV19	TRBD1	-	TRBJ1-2	CASSIGQGPDGYTF	TGTGCCAGTAGTATTGGACAGGGGCCAGATGGCTACACCTTC
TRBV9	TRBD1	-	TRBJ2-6	CASSLTTGGWTGANVLTF	TGTGCCAGCAGCCTAACGACAGGGGGTTGGACTGGGGCCAACGTCCTGACTTTC
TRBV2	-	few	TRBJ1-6	CASSEQLDSPLHF	TGTGCCAGCAGTGAACAGTTAGATTCACCCCTCCACTTT
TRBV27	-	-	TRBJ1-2	CASSGFNGYTF	TGTGCCAGCAGTGGTTTCAATGGCTACACCTTC
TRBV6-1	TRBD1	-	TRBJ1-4	CASSRLDRTNEKLFF	TGTGCCAGCAGCCGCCTGGACAGGACTAATGAAAAACTGTTTTTT
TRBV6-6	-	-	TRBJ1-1	CASSYEGDTEAFF	TGTGCCAGCAGTTACGAGGGGGACACTGAAGCTTTCTTT
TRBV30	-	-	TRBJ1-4	CAWSVLRAPNEKLFF	TGTGCCTGGAGTGTATTAAGGGCCCCTAATGAAAAACTGTTTTTT
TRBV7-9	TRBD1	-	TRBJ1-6	CASSFSWTGSNSPLHF	TGTGCCAGCAGCTTCTCCTGGACAGGATCTAATTCACCCCTCCACTTT
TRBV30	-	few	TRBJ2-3	CAWSKGGPDTQYF	TGTGCCTGGAGTAAGGGGGGACCAGATACGCAGTATTTT